Described below is a single TCR beta chain sequence and its context. In the original analysis: Counts of nucleated cells, estimated from reference gene primer amplification, were obtained. Measured with immunoSEQ multiplex PCR; TCRdb has only the in-frame clones, and not every one. The V and J calls and clone size were taken over from that table, and D and trimming were inferred from the DNA. The profile covers approximately 400,000 clones, with 88% appearing a single time and over 10% taken by the ten largest. Patients from Seattle were sampled longitudinally, starting during active infection. The data belong to a study of blood T cell repertoires in COVID-19. At the level of the study: The United States, Italy and Spain supplied acute and convalescent COVID-19 samples.

The CDR3 is 13 amino acids. The V end was cut by 6 bases, the J end by 8 bases, with 16 bases between. This chain links TRBV23-1 with TRBJ1-2; tentative D call: TRBD1 (5 bases). TRBV23-1 falls under the ORF class, with uncertain function. The sequencing sample was made of peripheral blood. The receptor was isolated from a woman aged 45 to 65 with COVID-19, enrolled during active disease. The CDR3 DNA reads TGCGCCAGCAGCTACGCACAGGCTGGGGGCTACACCTTC. Residues: CASSYAQAGGYTF.